The rows below give T cell receptor beta chains drawn from one sample of a study of blood T cell repertoires in COVID-19. Clones were read by immunoSEQ multiplex PCR, and TCRdb kept only the in-frame ones, dropping some. The profile shows 55,000 to 80,000 clones, just over 90% of them singletons. The sample comprised peripheral blood. These receptors came from a human donor in a cohort sampled during active COVID-19. Each CDR3 is given with its conserved first and last residue. Each record gives: V gene, J gene, D gene, clone size, CDR3 protein, CDR3 DNA. A D gene is named only where the DNA matches it firmly. Not all rows give a size; the values are once, few, many and, for expanded clones, a class.

TRBV4-3	TRBJ2-7	TRBD2	NA	CASSQDLGAGDYEQYF	TGCGCCAGCAGCCAAGACTTGGGAGCGGGAGACTACGAGCAGTACTTC
TRBV7-9	TRBJ2-5	TRBD2	NA	CASRSGTSGRAGETQYF	TGTGCCAGCAGGTCCGGGACTAGCGGGAGGGCCGGGGAGACCCAGTACTTC
TRBV7-2	TRBJ1-1	NA	NA	CASSLGGNVEAFF	TGTGCCAGCAGCTTAGGGGGCAATGTCGAAGCTTTCTTT
TRBV7-2	TRBJ1-4	TRBD1	NA	CASSSYLKTGPNEKLFF	TGTGCCAGCAGCTCCTACCTTAAGACAGGGCCGAATGAAAAACTGTTTTTT
TRBV5-6	TRBJ2-5	NA	NA	CASSRRGQETQYF	TGTGCCAGCAGCCGTCGGGGTCAGGAGACCCAGTACTTC
TRBV18	TRBJ2-1	NA	NA	CASSPGRGNEQFF	TGTGCCAGCTCACCCGGTCGGGGGAATGAGCAGTTCTTC
TRBV28	TRBJ1-1	TRBD1	NA	CASSLSGGPNTEAFF	TGTGCCAGCAGTCTATCAGGGGGTCCGAACACTGAAGCTTTCTTT
TRBV3-1/TRBV3-2	TRBJ1-2	NA	NA	CASSQELLSSNYGYTF	TGTGCCAGCAGCCAAGAGCTCCTCTCCAGTAACTATGGCTACACCTTC
TRBV29-1	TRBJ1-1	TRBD1	NA	CSVLRPGTGGTTEAFF	TGCAGCGTTCTACGACCCGGGACAGGGGGGACCACTGAAGCTTTCTTT
TRBV20-1	TRBJ2-3	TRBD1	few	CSANDRVLRDTQYF	TGCAGTGCTAATGACAGGGTCCTAAGAGATACGCAGTATTTT
TRBV3-1/TRBV3-2	TRBJ2-4	TRBD2	NA	CASSHYTSGSWHIQYF	TGTGCCAGCAGCCATTATACTAGCGGGAGTTGGCACATTCAGTACTTC
TRBV9	TRBJ1-5	NA	once	CASSVVGGSGQPQHF	TGTGCCAGCAGCGTAGTCGGAGGGTCGGGTCAGCCCCAGCATTTT
TRBV6-2/TRBV6-3	TRBJ2-2	TRBD2	once	CASSYPEGLAFPGELFF	TGTGCCAGCAGTTACCCCGAGGGACTAGCTTTCCCCGGGGAGCTGTTTTTT
TRBV6-4	TRBJ2-5	TRBD1	NA	CASRLGDRAYETQYF	TGTGCCAGCAGACTCGGGGACAGGGCTTACGAGACCCAGTACTTC
TRBV19	TRBJ1-5	NA	NA	CASSPGVSSNQPQHF	TGTGCCAGTAGCCCCGGGGTCTCTAGCAATCAGCCCCAGCATTTT
TRBV28	TRBJ1-2	NA	NA	CASSSFNPDSYYGYTF	TGTGCCAGCAGTTCCTTCAACCCGGACAGCTACTATGGCTACACCTTC
TRBV6-5	TRBJ2-7	NA	NA	CASRITGSAYEQYF	TGTGCCAGCAGGATCACAGGTTCCGCTTACGAGCAGTACTTC
TRBV7-2	TRBJ2-2	NA	NA	CASSRRQALTNTGELFF	TGTGCCAGCAGTCGGAGACAGGCCCTCACGAACACCGGGGAGCTGTTTTTT
TRBV6-2/TRBV6-3	TRBJ2-5	NA	NA	CASSNSVVGTQYF	TGTGCCAGCAGCAACTCGGTAGTTGGGACCCAGTACTTC
TRBV5-6	TRBJ1-6	NA	NA	CASSLGGGASPLHF	TGTGCCAGCAGCCTAGGAGGGGGGGCTTCACCCCTCCACTTT
TRBV29-1	TRBJ2-7	TRBD1	NA	CSARGGQGYEQYF	TGCAGCGCTAGGGGGGGACAGGGATACGAGCAGTACTTC
TRBV4-3	TRBJ1-2	NA	NA	CASSQEVRLWTPAGNYGYTF	TGCGCCAGCAGCCAAGAAGTAAGGCTTTGGACTCCGGCTGGGAACTATGGCTACACCTTC
TRBV4-3	TRBJ2-7	TRBD1	once	CASSQEGPDRGFHEQYF	TGCGCCAGCAGCCAAGAAGGTCCGGACAGGGGCTTCCACGAGCAGTACTTC
TRBV12-3/TRBV12-4	TRBJ2-7	TRBD2	NA	CASSPSGSYEQYF	TGTGCCAGCAGTCCTAGCGGGAGTTACGAGCAGTACTTC
TRBV18	TRBJ2-7	TRBD2	NA	CASSLLAGVGEQYF	TGTGCCAGCTCACTACTAGCGGGGGTCGGCGAGCAGTACTTC
TRBV25-1	TRBJ2-6	NA	NA	CASSDYAGISGANVLTF	TGTGCCAGCAGTGATTATGCAGGGATTTCTGGGGCCAACGTCCTGACTTTC
TRBV4-2	TRBJ2-5	NA	NA	CASSQIGKKQETQYF	TGTGCCAGCAGCCAGATCGGGAAGAAACAAGAGACCCAGTACTTC
TRBV7-9	TRBJ2-5	TRBD1	NA	CASSTQTGVGTQYF	TGTGCCAGCAGCACGCAAACAGGGGTTGGGACCCAGTACTTC
TRBV28	TRBJ2-5	NA	NA	CASSTLRRQGGLSETQYF	TGTGCCAGCAGTACCTTACGACGGCAGGGGGGACTCTCAGAGACCCAGTACTTC
TRBV9	TRBJ2-2	TRBD2	NA	CASSVGLAGASTGELFF	TGTGCCAGCAGCGTCGGACTAGCGGGAGCCTCCACCGGGGAGCTGTTTTTT
TRBV28	TRBJ2-7	TRBD2	NA	CASRPTSGRSGEQYF	TGTGCCAGCAGGCCAACTAGCGGGAGATCTGGGGAGCAGTACTTC
TRBV24-1	TRBJ1-5	TRBD1	NA	CATSDSQGSSNQPQHF	TGTGCCACCAGTGACTCACAGGGGAGCAGCAATCAGCCCCAGCATTTT
TRBV11-3	TRBJ2-7	NA	NA	CASSFGYSSYEQYF	TGTGCCAGCAGCTTCGGCTACAGTTCTTACGAGCAGTACTTC
TRBV24-1	TRBJ2-1	NA	NA	CATEKRDEQFF	TGTGCCACTGAAAAGAGGGATGAGCAGTTCTTC
TRBV19	TRBJ1-5	TRBD1	once	CASSIDRLDRASNQPQHF	TGTGCCAGTAGTATAGACCGTCTGGACAGGGCCAGCAATCAGCCCCAGCATTTT
TRBV28	TRBJ2-1	TRBD2	once	CASRRLAGGLNEQFF	TGTGCCAGCAGGAGACTAGCGGGAGGATTAAATGAGCAGTTCTTC
TRBV19	TRBJ2-7	NA	NA	CASSVGSNYEQYF	TGTGCCAGTTCGGTGGGCTCGAACTACGAGCAGTACTTC
TRBV19	TRBJ1-5	TRBD1	NA	CASSREPTNRGTGQPQHF	TGTGCCAGTAGTAGAGAACCGACGAACAGGGGAACGGGGCAGCCCCAGCATTTT
TRBV19	TRBJ1-4	NA	NA	CASSIGLQGTLNEKLFF	TGTGCCAGTAGTATAGGACTCCAGGGTACCCTTAATGAAAAACTGTTTTTT
TRBV9	TRBJ2-7	NA	NA	CASSVDTGIGWTYEQYF	TGTGCCAGCAGCGTAGATACAGGTATCGGTTGGACCTACGAGCAGTACTTC
TRBV2	TRBJ2-1	TRBD2	NA	CASITGGSYNEQFF	TGTGCCAGCATAACGGGAGGGTCCTACAATGAGCAGTTCTTC
TRBV7-9	TRBJ2-7	NA	NA	CASSGVAGGRGYEQYF	TGTGCCAGCAGCGGGGTAGCTGGAGGGAGGGGGTACGAGCAGTACTTC
TRBV27	TRBJ2-7	TRBD1	NA	CASNNRGSYEQYF	TGTGCCAGCAATAACAGGGGCTCCTACGAGCAGTACTTC
TRBV4-3	TRBJ1-3	NA	NA	CASSQDRTVSSGNTIYF	TGCGCCAGCAGCCAAGATAGGACAGTTAGCTCTGGAAACACCATATATTTT
TRBV4-2	TRBJ1-2	NA	NA	CASSQRPEGNYGYTF	TGTGCCAGCAGCCAACGGCCGGAGGGTAACTATGGCTACACCTTC
TRBV19	TRBJ1-5	NA	NA	CASSIDRGGGNQPQHF	TGTGCCAGTAGTATAGATCGGGGGGGAGGAAATCAGCCCCAGCATTTT
TRBV11-3	TRBJ2-3	NA	NA	CASSLESRGTDTQYF	TGTGCCAGCAGCTTAGAATCCCGGGGCACAGATACGCAGTATTTT
TRBV7-9	TRBJ1-3	TRBD1	NA	CASSFRQGEDTIYF	TGTGCCAGCAGCTTCAGACAGGGGGAGGACACCATATATTTT
TRBV24-1	TRBJ1-2	TRBD1	NA	CATSGNAGDSIYGYTF	TGTGCCACCAGTGGCAATGCCGGGGACAGCATTTATGGCTACACCTTC
TRBV5-1	TRBJ1-1	NA	NA	CASSPVVMQIPNTEAFF	TGCGCCAGCAGCCCTGTGGTGATGCAGATACCGAACACTGAAGCTTTCTTT
TRBV7-6	TRBJ2-2	TRBD1	NA	CASRTGQGAPGELFF	TGTGCCAGCAGAACGGGACAGGGGGCCCCGGGGGAGCTGTTTTTT
TRBV6-6	TRBJ2-7	TRBD1	NA	CASSDTGVEQYF	TGTGCCAGCAGCGACACAGGGGTCGAGCAGTACTTC
TRBV5-4	TRBJ2-3	TRBD2	NA	CASSLGTSGILADTQYF	TGTGCCAGCAGCTTGGGGACTAGCGGGATTTTGGCAGATACGCAGTATTTT
TRBV7-2	TRBJ2-3	TRBD2	NA	CASSRTSGSTDTQYF	TGTGCCAGCAGCCGGACTAGCGGAAGCACAGATACGCAGTATTTT
TRBV28	TRBJ2-7	NA	NA	CASSLLRVEQYF	TGTGCCAGCAGTTTATTGCGGGTCGAGCAGTACTTC
TRBV4-2	TRBJ2-3	NA	NA	CASSQRTGEGSADTQYF	TGTGCCAGCAGCCAAAGGACGGGAGAGGGGAGCGCAGATACGCAGTATTTT
TRBV7-2	TRBJ1-2	TRBD1	once	CASSPQTGDYYGYTF	TGTGCCAGCAGCCCACAGACAGGGGACTACTATGGCTACACCTTC
TRBV5-1	TRBJ2-3	NA	NA	CASSLSGEGTDTQYF	TGCGCCAGCAGCTTGTCGGGGGAGGGCACAGATACGCAGTATTTT